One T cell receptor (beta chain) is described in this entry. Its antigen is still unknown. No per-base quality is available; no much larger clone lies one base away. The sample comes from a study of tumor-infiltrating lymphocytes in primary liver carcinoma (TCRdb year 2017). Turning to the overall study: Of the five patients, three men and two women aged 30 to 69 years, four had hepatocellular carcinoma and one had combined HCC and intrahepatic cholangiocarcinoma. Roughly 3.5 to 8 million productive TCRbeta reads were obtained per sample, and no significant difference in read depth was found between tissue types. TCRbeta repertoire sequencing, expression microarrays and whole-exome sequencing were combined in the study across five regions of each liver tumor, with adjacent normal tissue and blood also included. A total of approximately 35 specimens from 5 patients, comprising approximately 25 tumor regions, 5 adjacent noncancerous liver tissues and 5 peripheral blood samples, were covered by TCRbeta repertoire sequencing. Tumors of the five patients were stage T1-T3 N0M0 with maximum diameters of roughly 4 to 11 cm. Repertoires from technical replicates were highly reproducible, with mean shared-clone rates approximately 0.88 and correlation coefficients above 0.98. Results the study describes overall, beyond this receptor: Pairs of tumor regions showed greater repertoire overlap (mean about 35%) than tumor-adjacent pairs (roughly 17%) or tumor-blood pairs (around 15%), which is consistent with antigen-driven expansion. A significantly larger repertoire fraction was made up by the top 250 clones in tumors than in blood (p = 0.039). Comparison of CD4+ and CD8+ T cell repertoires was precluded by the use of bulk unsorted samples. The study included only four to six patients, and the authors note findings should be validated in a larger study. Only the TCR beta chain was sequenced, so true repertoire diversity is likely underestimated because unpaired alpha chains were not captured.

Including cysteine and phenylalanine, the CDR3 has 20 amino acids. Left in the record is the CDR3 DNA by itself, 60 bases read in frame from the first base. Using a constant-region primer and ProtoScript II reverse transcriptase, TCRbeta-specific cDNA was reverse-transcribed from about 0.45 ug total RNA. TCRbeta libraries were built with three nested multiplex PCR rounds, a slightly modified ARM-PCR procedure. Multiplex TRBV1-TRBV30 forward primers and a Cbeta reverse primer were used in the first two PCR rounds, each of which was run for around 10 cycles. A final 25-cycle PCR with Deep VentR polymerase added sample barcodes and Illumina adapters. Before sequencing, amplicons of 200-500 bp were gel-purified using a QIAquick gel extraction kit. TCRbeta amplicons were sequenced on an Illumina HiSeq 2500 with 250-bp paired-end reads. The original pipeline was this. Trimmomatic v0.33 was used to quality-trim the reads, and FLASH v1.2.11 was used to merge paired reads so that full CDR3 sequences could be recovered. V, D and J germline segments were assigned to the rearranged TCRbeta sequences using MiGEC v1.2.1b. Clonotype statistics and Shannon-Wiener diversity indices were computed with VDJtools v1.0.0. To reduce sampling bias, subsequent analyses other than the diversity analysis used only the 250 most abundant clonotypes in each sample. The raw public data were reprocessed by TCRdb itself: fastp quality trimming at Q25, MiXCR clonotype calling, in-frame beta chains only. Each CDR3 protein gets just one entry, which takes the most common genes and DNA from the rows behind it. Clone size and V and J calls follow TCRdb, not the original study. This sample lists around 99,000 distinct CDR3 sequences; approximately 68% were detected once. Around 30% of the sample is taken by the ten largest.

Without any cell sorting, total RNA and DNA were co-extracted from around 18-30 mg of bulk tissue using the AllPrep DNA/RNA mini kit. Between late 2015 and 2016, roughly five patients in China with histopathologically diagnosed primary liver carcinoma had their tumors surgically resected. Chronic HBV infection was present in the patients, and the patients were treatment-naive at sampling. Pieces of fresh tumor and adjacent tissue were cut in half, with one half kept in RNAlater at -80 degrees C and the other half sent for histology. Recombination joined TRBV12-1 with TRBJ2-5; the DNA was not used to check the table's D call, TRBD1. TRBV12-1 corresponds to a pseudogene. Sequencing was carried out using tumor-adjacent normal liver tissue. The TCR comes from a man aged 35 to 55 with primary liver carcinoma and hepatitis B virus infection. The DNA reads TGTGCCAGCAGCCGCGAGCGCGCGACGAACCGGGACAGGGTTCAAGATACCCAGTACTTC. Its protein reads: CASSRERATNRDRVQDTQYF.